These T cell receptor beta chains were read from a single sample in a study of blood T cell repertoires in COVID-19. Measured with immunoSEQ multiplex PCR; TCRdb has only the in-frame clones, and not every one. The sample has 200,000 to 250,000 clones, about 85% seen once. Sample: PBMCs or T cells enriched from blood (not recorded which). All receptors come from a young man who had recovered from COVID-19. CDR3s include the opening cysteine and the closing phenylalanine or tryptophan. D genes are given only for firm matches. Expanded clones get a size class; other rows say once, few or many, or leave the size out.

once | NA | TRBJ1-5 | TRBV2 | TGTGCCAGCAGTGACCAACAGGGTGTAAGGCAGCCCCAGCATTTT | CASSDQQGVRQPQHF
NA | TRBD1 | TRBJ1-2 | TRBV5-4 | TGTGCCAGCAGCTTGAATGTGGACAGGGCGGGCTACACCTTC | CASSLNVDRAGYTF
NA | TRBD2 | TRBJ2-1 | TRBV7-2 | TGTGCCAGCAAGCGGGGGATGATTACCTACAATGAGCAGTTCTTC | CASKRGMITYNEQFF
NA | TRBD1 | TRBJ1-1 | TRBV4-1 | TGCGCCAGCAGCCAAGGACGCAGGGGGCGATTAGATATGGCTTTCTTT | CASSQGRRGRLDMAFF
NA | NA | TRBJ2-4 | TRBV7-2 | TGTGCCAGCAGCTTCTTGAACATTCAGTACTTC | CASSFLNIQYF
NA | NA | TRBJ2-1 | TRBV18 | TGTGCCAGCACCCCTTCGACATCTTCCTACAATGAGCAGTTCTTC | CASTPSTSSYNEQFF
NA | NA | TRBJ1-2 | TRBV6-5 | TGTGCCAGCAGTTATACAGGCTATGGCTACACCTTC | CASSYTGYGYTF
NA | TRBD1 | TRBJ1-3 | TRBV10-3 | TGTGCCATCAGGAGGATGGACAGGCGTGGAAACACCATATATTTT | CAIRRMDRRGNTIYF
once | NA | TRBJ2-3 | TRBV3-1/TRBV3-2 | TGTGCCAGCAGCGGGCGCCTCTCGGACACAGATACGCAGTATTTT | CASSGRLSDTDTQYF
NA | NA | TRBJ1-5 | TRBV28 | TGTGCCAGCATGGTAGTCGGTCAGCCCCAGCATTTT | CASMVVGQPQHF
NA | NA | TRBJ1-2 | TRBV30 | TGTGCCTGTCAAGCGGTCTCGACAGGCTACACCTTC | CACQAVSTGYTF
NA | TRBD1 | TRBJ1-5 | TRBV28 | TGTGCCAGCAGTTTCTACAGGGGAAATCAGCCCCAGCATTTT | CASSFYRGNQPQHF
NA | NA | TRBJ1-1 | TRBV19 | TGTGCCAGTAGTATTAGGCCAGGCCTGAACACTGAAGCTTTCTTT | CASSIRPGLNTEAFF
NA | TRBD1 | TRBJ2-7 | TRBV19 | TGTGCCAGTAGTATTTTAGGACAGGGGATCGAGCAGTACTTC | CASSILGQGIEQYF
NA | NA | TRBJ1-5 | TRBV2 | TGTGCCAGCCACCGGGAGGGGCCTACAACGCGGCAGCCCCAGCATTTT | CASHREGPTTRQPQHF
NA | NA | TRBJ1-1 | TRBV25-1 | TGTGCCAGCAGCGAATTGGGTGACAGCCTGAACACTGAAGCTTTCTTT | CASSELGDSLNTEAFF
NA | TRBD1 | TRBJ2-3 | TRBV24-1 | TGTGCCACCAGTGAGCCCGGGACAGATAGCACAGATACGCAGTATTTT | CATSEPGTDSTDTQYF
NA | TRBD1 | TRBJ2-1 | TRBV19 | TGTGCCAGTAGTATTCCGGGACAGGGACACAATGAGCAGTTCTTC | CASSIPGQGHNEQFF
NA | NA | TRBJ2-3 | TRBV7-6 | TGTGCCAGCAGCTTCCAGGGAGGAGATACGCAGTATTTT | CASSFQGGDTQYF
NA | NA | TRBJ1-1 | TRBV3-1/TRBV3-2 | TGTGCCAGCAGCCAAAGGACAGTCTCTAACACTGAAGCTTTCTTT | CASSQRTVSNTEAFF
few | TRBD1 | TRBJ2-3 | TRBV24-1 | TGTGCCACCAGTTCGGGGACAGGCACAGATACGCAGTATTTT | CATSSGTGTDTQYF
NA | NA | TRBJ1-4 | TRBV5-1 | TGCGCCAGCAGCTTGTCACAGCTAACTAATGAAAAACTGTTTTTT | CASSLSQLTNEKLFF
NA | TRBD1 | TRBJ1-1 | TRBV6-5 | TGTGCCAGCAGTTACGGAGCCTCGACAGGGATTGAAGCTTTCTTT | CASSYGASTGIEAFF
NA | TRBD2 | TRBJ2-3 | TRBV27 | TGTGCCAGCAGCGGGGAGGGAGGCGATACGCAGTATTTT | CASSGEGGDTQYF
few | NA | TRBJ1-1 | TRBV5-1 | TGCGCCAGCAGCCGTTCTCCGGGGGACGGGGTGAACACTGAAGCTTTCTTT | CASSRSPGDGVNTEAFF
NA | TRBD1 | TRBJ2-1 | TRBV4-2 | TGTGCCAGCAGCCAAGAGGGCGGGACAGGGCTGTATACTGAGCAGTTCTTC | CASSQEGGTGLYTEQFF
NA | TRBD1 | TRBJ2-7 | TRBV19 | TGTGCCAGTAGTATCGACAGGGTCATAAGCCAGCAGTACTTC | CASSIDRVISQQYF
NA | TRBD1 | TRBJ2-7 | TRBV28 | TGTGCCAGCAGTTTATGGACAGGGACGGCCTACGAGCAGTACTTC | CASSLWTGTAYEQYF
NA | NA | TRBJ1-2 | TRBV10-3 | TGTGCCATCAGTCTCGGGATTCAGAGAATCACCTTC | CAISLGIQRITF
NA | NA | TRBJ1-5 | TRBV2 | TGTGCCAGTTTCCTAGGGGGTAATCAGCCCCAGCATTTT | CASFLGGNQPQHF
NA | NA | TRBJ2-1 | TRBV30 | TGTGCCTGGACGGGCAGGGGCGACTACAATGAGCAGTTCTTC | CAWTGRGDYNEQFF
NA | NA | TRBJ2-1 | TRBV2 | TGTGCCAGCAGTGAACGAGGGAGCCATGAGCAGTTCTTC | CASSERGSHEQFF
NA | TRBD1 | TRBJ1-2 | TRBV5-8 | TGTGCCAGCAGCCCGGGGACAGTCTATGGCTACACCTTC | CASSPGTVYGYTF
NA | NA | TRBJ1-2 | TRBV28 | TGTGCCAGCAGTGTATCTATGGCGGGGTACACCTTC | CASSVSMAGYTF
NA | NA | TRBJ1-3 | TRBV6-1 | TGTGCCAGCAGTGAATTCCGCTCTGGAAACACCATATATTTT | CASSEFRSGNTIYF
NA | NA | TRBJ1-1 | TRBV18 | TGTGCCAGCTCACGCGGAGGGTGGGGCACTGAAGCTTTCTTT | CASSRGGWGTEAFF
once | NA | TRBJ2-7 | TRBV7-9 | TGTGCCAGCAGCTTCCCAGCGTCCTACGAGCAGTACTTC | CASSFPASYEQYF
NA | TRBD1 | TRBJ2-1 | TRBV6-1 | TGTGCCAGCAGTGTACAGGGGGCTCCCCCCTACAATGAGCAGTTCTTC | CASSVQGAPPYNEQFF
NA | NA | TRBJ1-1 | TRBV30 | TGTGCCGTCAAACAGGGTGCTACTGAAGCTTTCTTT | CAVKQGATEAFF
NA | TRBD2 | TRBJ2-2 | TRBV30 | TGTGCCTGGAGTAAAGCGGGAAGGTCCGGGGAGCTGTTTTTT | CAWSKAGRSGELFF
once | NA | TRBJ1-5 | TRBV6-2/TRBV6-3 | TGTGCCAGCAGTTACTCCGGACAGCCTAGCAATCAGCCCCAGCATTTT | CASSYSGQPSNQPQHF
NA | NA | TRBJ1-2 | TRBV9 | TGTGCCAGCAGCGTAGACGGAGCGAGTTCGGGAGTGCGGGGCTACACCTTC | CASSVDGASSGVRGYTF
NA | TRBD1 | TRBJ1-2 | TRBV29-1 | TGCAGCGTTGATTTGGGTTGGGACAGGGGTACGGATGGCTACACCTTC | CSVDLGWDRGTDGYTF